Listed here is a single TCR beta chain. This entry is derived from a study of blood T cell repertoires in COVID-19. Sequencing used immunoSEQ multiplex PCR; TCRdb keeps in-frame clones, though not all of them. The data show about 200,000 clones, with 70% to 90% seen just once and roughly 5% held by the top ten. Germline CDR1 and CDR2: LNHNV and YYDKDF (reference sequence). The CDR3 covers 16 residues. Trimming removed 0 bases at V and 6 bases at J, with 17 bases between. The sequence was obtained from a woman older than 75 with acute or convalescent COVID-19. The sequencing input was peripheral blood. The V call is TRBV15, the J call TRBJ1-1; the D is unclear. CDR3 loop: CATSREWKMGSAEAFF. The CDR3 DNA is TGTGCCACCAGCAGAGAGTGGAAGATGGGCTCGGCTGAAGCTTTCTTT.